What follows is one T cell receptor beta chain and its context. Its specificity is unknown. The germline V and J ends were trimmed by 0 bases and 13 bases, with 13 bases remaining between them. CDR1 and CDR2 from the germline V gene are MNHNY and SVGAGI (reference sequence). CDR3 length: 13 amino acids. Everyone who donated was a Caucasian adult who lived in Nashville, Tennessee. This specimen belongs to a study of shared clonotypes between healthy human individuals. Overall study results and limits: An expected dependence of interdonor clonotype sharing on sequencing depth was noted.

Measured with immunoSEQ multiplex PCR; TCRdb has only the in-frame clones, and not every one. The sample includes about 1 million clones, roughly 70% seen only once; the top ten take nearly 1.5%. Sequencing was carried out using memory CD4+ T cells sorted from blood. Subset defined: CD45RA-negative fraction. The source of this sequence is a man younger than 35 in good health. The V call is TRBV6-6, the J call TRBJ2-1, with D unresolved. The CDR3 protein is CASSYSDMGIQFF. In DNA, the CDR3 is TGTGCCAGCAGTTACTCAGACATGGGAATACAGTTCTTC.